This T cell receptor (beta chain) was profiled in a study of regulatory T cells in long-lasting Graves disease. General study findings and limits: Favoring TRBV28, TRBJ1-2 and TRBJ2-5 was a feature seen in persistent disease.

Time point reported: persistent/refractory GD, antithyroid drugs over 5 years with positive TRAb. Scientists built the TCR library using RNA that was extracted from PBMCs. The V and J ends lost 6 bases and 1 base respectively, with 9 bases between them. Germline assignment: CDR1 MNHNS and CDR2 SASEGT. The CDR3 length is 13 residues. This clonotype was counted ten times or more. The antigen is unknown. Construction of TCR beta libraries relied on iRepertoire HTBI primers and on Arm-PCR targeting CDR3 regions. A single record per CDR3 protein comes from TCRdb applying MiXCR to the multiplex PCR reads. The table lists about 290,000 distinct CDR3 sequences, more than 20% of them singletons.

This TCR was sampled from a female donor with Graves disease. The sequencing used peripheral blood mononuclear cells (PBMCs), collected when the disease was refractory, from a patient treated with antithyroid drugs. The V gene is TRBV6-1, the J gene TRBJ1-1; D may be TRBD1 (5 bases). CDR3 sequence: CASRGPANTEAFF. CDR3 DNA: TGTGCCAGCAGGGGACCAGCGAACACTGAAGCTTTCTTT.